Following are 28 T cell receptor beta chains from one sample sequenced in a study of blood T cell repertoires in COVID-19. Libraries were prepared by immunoSEQ multiplex PCR; TCRdb keeps only in-frame clonotypes and omits some of them. The repertoire holds 100,000 or so clones, with about 75% as singletons. The source material was peripheral blood. The receptors derive from a woman aged 70-85 years with acute or convalescent COVID-19.

The chain is built from TRBV14 and TRBJ2-3, with 8 bases that match TRBD2. The V segment lost 4 bases and the J segment 0 bases; nucleotides outside the gene matches: 12. The CDR3 has 18 residues. CDR1 and CDR2 (germline): SGHDN, FVKESK. The DNA of the CDR3 is TGTGCCAGCAGCCCGCGACTAGCGCCACTCCCGAGCACAGATACGCAGTATTTT. This encodes CASSPRLAPLPSTDTQYF. The full variable domain, rest sourced from reference TRBV14 and TRBJ2-3, is EAGVTQFPSHSVIEKGQTVTLRCDPISGHDNLYWYRRVMGKEIKFLLHFVKESKQDESGMPNNRFLAERTGGTYSTLKVQPAELEDSGVYFCASSPRLAPLPSTDTQYFGPGTRLTVL.

A single count supports this clone. The gene calls are TRBV7-9 and TRBJ2-3; 9 bases fit TRBD1. Looked up from germline, CDR1 is SEHNR and CDR2 is FQNEAQ (reference sequence). Trimming took 3 bases from V and 2 from J; bases not matched to a gene: 3. The CDR3 spans 15 residues. The CDR3: CASSFWTGDTDTQYF. The CDR3 DNA follows: TGTGCCAGCAGCTTCTGGACAGGGGACACAGATACGCAGTATTTT. The entire variable domain, with the rest obtained from reference TRBV7-9 and TRBJ2-3, is as follows: DTGVSQNPRHKITKRGQNVTFRCDPISEHNRLYWYRQTLGQGPEFLTYFQNEAQLEKSRLLSDRFSAERPKGSFSTLEIQRTEQGDSAMYLCASSFWTGDTDTQYFGPGTRLTVL.

J is TRBJ1-6 and V is TRBV27; 8 bases fit TRBD1. This CDR3 spans 14 amino acids. Germline trimming cut 4 bases from V and 10 bases from J; bases unmatched to any gene: 6. CDR1 and CDR2 from the germline V gene are MNHEY and SMNVEV (reference sequence). DNA for the CDR3: TGTGCCAGCAGTTCTCAGGGGGCAGGGTCACCCCTCCACTTT. Amino acid sequence: CASSSQGAGSPLHF.

The chain uses TRBV28 and TRBJ1-3, with 8 bases that match TRBD1. J gave up 4 bases and V 7 bases, and 12 bases lay outside the gene matches. Per the germline V gene, CDR1 is MDHEN and CDR2 is SYDVKM. CDR3 length: 16 amino acids. The CDR3 DNA is TGTGCCAGCACCAAAGGACAGGGAACTCGAGGAAACACCATATATTTT. Amino acids: CASTKGQGTRGNTIYF.

The rearrangement joins TRBV7-2 to TRBJ2-3; 11 nucleotides line up with TRBD1. The junction had 10 bases not matched to a gene; V was cut back by 3 bases and J by 2 bases. This CDR3 is 18 amino acids long. The germline V gene encodes CDR1 SGHTA and CDR2 FQGNSA. CDR3 bases: TGTGCCAGCAGCTTTGGGACAGGGGGGCCGGCTACCACAGATACGCAGTATTTT. It encodes CASSFGTGGPATTDTQYF.

This clone was observed at least ten times. The chain couples TRBV6-2 or TRBV6-3 to TRBJ1-5; no firm D call. The CDR3 sequence is 15 residues long. The V end was cut by 0 bases, the J end by 4 bases, with 10 bases between. Germline V gene lookup returns CDR1 MNHEY and CDR2 SVGEGT. In DNA form, the CDR3 reads TGTGCCAGCAGTTACTCGAAAGTAGCTAATCAGCCCCAGCATTTT. This encodes CASSYSKVANQPQHF.

The CDR3 DNA follows: TGTGCCAGCAGCCAAGGGTCTCGAGCCTCCGGTAATGAAAAACTGTTTTTT. Translated, it gives CASSQGSRASGNEKLFF. This chain connects TRBV14 to TRBJ1-4; D is unclear. The CDR3 has 17 amino acids. Germline loops: CDR1 SGHDN, CDR2 FVKESK. The V end was cut by 1 base, the J end by 4 bases, with 16 bases between.

The rearrangement uses TRBV2 and TRBJ1-2; D perhaps matches TRBD1 (5 bases). CDR1 SNHLY and CDR2 FYNNEI come from the germline V gene. With 4 bases removed from V and 4 bases from J, the gap between germline ends came to 16 bases. The CDR3 extends over 15 amino acids. CDR3 sequence: CASSAGRGGLYGYTF. CDR3 DNA sequence: TGTGCCAGCAGTGCAGGAAGGGGAGGTCTCTATGGCTACACCTTC.

The chain has TRBV5-1 and TRBJ1-5; D may be TRBD1 (5 bases). The CDR3 has 15 residues. Germline assignment: CDR1 SGHRS and CDR2 YFSETQ. Trimming took 4 bases from V and 7 from J, leaving 18 bases between them. The CDR3 coding sequence is TGCGCCAGCAGCGTGGGGGGGGAGTCCTACCAGCCCCAGCATTTT. It yields the protein CASSVGGESYQPQHF.

V is TRBV5-1 and J is TRBJ1-1; 9 bases align to TRBD1. CDR1 and CDR2 from the germline V gene are SGHRS and YFSETQ. The CDR3 spans 15 residues. The V and J ends lost 0 bases and 4 bases, in that order; junction bases with no gene match: 4. The CDR3: CASSLAGQGFTEAFF. In DNA, the CDR3 is TGCGCCAGCAGCTTGGCGGGACAGGGTTTCACTGAAGCTTTCTTT.

This clone was found many times. This chain links TRBV18 with TRBJ1-5, with 7 bases that match TRBD1. This CDR3 comprises 14 residues. Germline values: CDR1 KGHSH, CDR2 LQKENI. J was trimmed by 5 bases and V by 4 bases; bases with no gene match: 5. CDR3 amino acids: CASSLDRDYQPQHF. CDR3 DNA sequence: TGTGCCAGCTCACTCGACAGGGACTATCAGCCCCAGCATTTT. The variable domain in full, with the rest retrieved from reference TRBV18 and TRBJ1-5, is NAGVMQNPRHLVRRRGQEARLRCSPMKGHSHVYWYRQLPEEGLKFMVYLQKENIIDESGMPKERFSAEFPKEGPSILRIQQVVRGDSAAYFCASSLDRDYQPQHFGDGTRLSIL.

The chain employs TRBV7-2 and TRBJ2-3; D is ambiguous. Trimming left V 0 bases short and J 0 bases short, with 10 bases between. Looked up from germline, CDR1 is SGHTA and CDR2 is FQGNSA. This CDR3 spans 16 amino acids. CDR3 amino acids: CASSLAGSRSTDTQYF. The CDR3, as DNA: TGTGCCAGCAGCTTAGCGGGTAGCCGTAGCACAGATACGCAGTATTTT.

This clone showed up just a few times. V gene TRBV3-1 (or the pseudogene TRBV3-2) combines with J gene TRBJ2-7, with 8 nucleotides matching TRBD2. Germline values: CDR1 LGHDT, CDR2 YNNKEL (reference sequence). The CDR3 is made up of 15 amino acids. Germline trimming cut 1 base from V and 7 bases from J; bases unmatched to any gene: 9. CDR3: CASSQVRGLAGEQYF. The CDR3 DNA sequence: TGTGCCAGCAGCCAAGTCCGGGGGTTAGCGGGGGAGCAGTACTTC.

To note about this clone: This CDR3 is also generated by other DNA sequences in the sample. This chain uses TRBV14 with TRBJ2-7, with D possibly being TRBD1 (5 bases). The ends were cut back, 1 base at V and 3 bases at J, with 7 bases in the middle. The CDR3 is 13 amino acids. Germline-derived CDR1 and CDR2 are SGHDN and FVKESK. CDR3 protein: CASSQVRGYEQYF. CDR3 nucleotides: TGTGCCAGCAGCCAAGTAAGGGGCTACGAGCAGTACTTC. The full variable domain, in which reference TRBV14 and TRBJ2-7 provide the parts outside the CDR3, is EAGVTQFPSHSVIEKGQTVTLRCDPISGHDNLYWYRRVMGKEIKFLLHFVKESKQDESGMPNNRFLAERTGGTYSTLKVQPAELEDSGVYFCASSQVRGYEQYFGPGTRLTVT.

The V and J genes are TRBV9 and TRBJ2-3, with a weak D call TRBD2 (7 bases). The CDR3 covers 17 residues. V lost 0 bases and J lost 3, with 17 bases in between. Germline V gives CDR1 SGDLS, CDR2 YYNGEE. The CDR3 nucleotides read TGTGCCAGCAGCGTAGCTGTAGGGGGGGCGAAGACAGATACGCAGTATTTT. Protein: CASSVAVGGAKTDTQYF.

The rearrangement uses TRBV11-2 and TRBJ2-1; 7 nucleotides line up with TRBD1. CDR1 and CDR2 from the germline V gene are SGHAT and FQNNGV. V was pared by 0 bases and J by 8 bases, with 7 bases of the junction left unmatched. This CDR3 contains 15 residues. The CDR3 reads CASSLDGQEKDEQFF. The CDR3 DNA is TGTGCCAGCAGCTTAGACGGACAGGAGAAGGATGAGCAGTTCTTC.

This chain uses TRBV7-2 with TRBJ2-1; D possibly corresponds to TRBD1 (6 bases). CDR1 and CDR2 from the germline V gene are SGHTA and FQGNSA. Trimming removed 1 base from V and 4 bases from J, with 20 bases in between. The CDR3 consists of 18 residues. CDR3 coding DNA: TGTGCCAGCAGCTTAGAAGGTTTCGTACAGGGCCTATACAATGAGCAGTTCTTC. This gives the protein CASSLEGFVQGLYNEQFF.

This clone was counted a few times. The chain carries TRBV13 and TRBJ1-5; D unclear. This CDR3 is built from 17 residues. The germline V and J ends were trimmed by 1 base and 2 bases, with 15 bases remaining between them. CDR1 PRHDT and CDR2 FYEKMQ come from the germline V gene (reference sequence). The CDR3 DNA reads as TGTGCCAGCAGCTTAGCTGCCGGCGGTATGGGCAATCAGCCCCAGCATTTT. Translating it yields CASSLAAGGMGNQPQHF.

In its sample, this clone was seen a few times. The chain links TRBV2 to TRBJ1-2, with 12 bases aligning to TRBD1. Looked up from germline, CDR1 is SNHLY and CDR2 is FYNNEI. The CDR3 loop spans 17 amino acids. The DNA for the CDR3 is TGTGCTTACCTCGGGGGACAGGGGGCTCTAGAATTCTATGGCTACACCTTC. This translates into CAYLGGQGALEFYGYTF.

The J gene is TRBJ1-5, the V gene TRBV6-2 or TRBV6-3; TRBD1 might be the D (5 bases). V lost 2 bases and J lost 2, with 13 bases in between. The length of the CDR3 is 16 residues. Per the germline V gene, CDR1 is MNHEY and CDR2 is SVGEGT. The DNA for the CDR3 is TGTGCCAGCAGTTACCCCCCCCAGGGTGGCAATCAGCCCCAGCATTTT. This gives the protein CASSYPPQGGNQPQHF.

The chain uses TRBV7-9 and TRBJ2-2; TRBD1 agrees at 7 bases. Germline V CDR1 and CDR2: SEHNR, FQNEAQ (reference sequence). The CDR3 has 16 amino acids. The V gene end was trimmed by 7 bases and the J gene end by 1 base; junction bases not matched to a gene: 9. The CDR3 DNA reads TGTGCCAGCATCGGTAGAAGGACAGGGAACACCGGGGAGCTGTTTTTT. Its protein product is CASIGRRTGNTGELFF.

Comment on this clone: Other DNA sequences from this sample encode an identical CDR3 as well. The chain recombines TRBV5-5 with TRBJ1-3; no clear D. This CDR3 comprises 13 residues. V was cut by 2 bases and J by 3 bases, with 6 bases left in between. Germline V gene data show CDR1 as SGHKS and CDR2 as YYEKEE (reference sequence). This CDR3 is CASSLTDGNTIYF. The CDR3 DNA follows: TGTGCCAGCAGCTTAACAGATGGAAACACCATATATTTT.

This chain uses TRBV24-1 with TRBJ2-3; 10 nucleotides agree with TRBD1. The V gene's germline CDR1 is KGHDR and CDR2 SFDVKD. The CDR3 has 16 amino acids. Losses at the gene ends were 4 bases for V and 1 base for J; bases not matched to a gene: 4. DNA of the CDR3: TGTGCCACCAGTGACCCGACAGGGGGCGGCACAGATACGCAGTATTTT. This encodes CATSDPTGGGTDTQYF.

This clone appeared a few times. This chain uses TRBV9 with TRBJ1-4; 8 bases are shared with TRBD1. With V trimmed by 3 bases and J by 0 bases, 10 bases remained unmatched. Germline CDR1 SGDLS, CDR2 YYNGEE. The CDR3 spans 18 residues. Written as DNA, the CDR3 is TGTGCCAGCAGCGCCTACGGACAGGGAAGATCAACTAATGAAAAACTGTTTTTT. Its translation: CASSAYGQGRSTNEKLFF.

The chain has TRBV18 and TRBJ2-5, with 8 bases that match TRBD2. In germline, CDR1 is KGHSH, CDR2 LQKENI. CDR3 size: 16 residues. V trimming: 0 bases; J trimming: 5 bases; junction bases outside the gene matches: 8. CDR3 bases: TGTGCCAGCTCACCACCGTCCCAGCGGGGGTCGGAGACCCAGTACTTC. Its translation: CASSPPSQRGSETQYF.

This clone was observed a handful of times. This sequence joins TRBV27 and TRBJ1-6; 7 positions match TRBD1. CDR1 and CDR2 from the germline V gene are MNHEY and SMNVEV (reference sequence). The ends lost 4 bases at V and 3 bases at J; junction bases unmatched: 3. CDR3 length: 15 residues. CDR3 sequence (DNA): TGTGCCAGCAGTTCCCGGGACAGCTATAATTCACCCCTCCACTTT. Its translation is CASSSRDSYNSPLHF.

The gene calls are TRBV18 and TRBJ1-1; D remains unclear. V was trimmed by 1 base and J by 3 bases, leaving 12 bases between them. The CDR3 runs to 15 residues. The germline V gene encodes CDR1 KGHSH and CDR2 LQKENI. DNA for the CDR3: TGTGCCAGCTCACCACTCCGGCTCCGGGACACTGAAGCTTTCTTT. Its protein product is CASSPLRLRDTEAFF.

In its sample, this clone was seen a few times. This rearrangement joins TRBV7-7 to TRBJ2-5; TRBD2 matches at 9 bases. The V gene's germline CDR1 is SSHAT and CDR2 FNYEAQ (reference sequence). This CDR3 is built from 16 residues. J was trimmed by 2 bases and V by 1 base; bases with no gene match: 5. Written as DNA, the CDR3 is TGTGCCAGCAGCTTAGGGGTTAGCGGGGGACAAGAGACCCAGTACTTC. This codes for CASSLGVSGGQETQYF. Variable domain in full (rest from reference TRBV7-7 and TRBJ2-5): GAGVSQSPRYKVTKRGQDVTLRCDPISSHATLYWYQQALGQGPEFLTYFNYEAQPDKSGLPSDRFSAERPEGSISTLTIQRTEQRDSAMYRCASSLGVSGGQETQYFGPGTRLLVL.